What follows are 27 T cell receptor beta chains derived from one specimen sequenced in a study of blood T cell repertoires in COVID-19. Sequenced by immunoSEQ multiplex PCR; TCRdb stores in-frame clones only, minus some. The sample has 130,000 or so clones, just under 85% seen once. The sample comprised PBMCs or T cells enriched from blood (not recorded which). These receptors were taken from a woman between 50 and 59 years old with acute COVID-19.

This rearrangement joins TRBV7-9 to TRBJ1-5, with 9 bases matching TRBD1. Looked up from germline, CDR1 is SEHNR and CDR2 is FQNEAQ (reference sequence). After removal of 1 base from V and 7 bases from J, the junction contained 2 bases not matched to a gene. This CDR3 is built from 14 residues. CDR3 region: CASSLDRGPQPQHF. The CDR3 region has the DNA TGTGCCAGCAGCTTAGACAGGGGGCCACAGCCCCAGCATTTT.

J is TRBJ1-4 and V is TRBV6-5; 8 bases line up with TRBD1. CDR3 length: 15 amino acids. V shed 5 bases and J 7 bases; nucleotides not matched to a gene: 9. Germline V gene sequence: CDR1 MNHEY, CDR2 SVGAGI. CDR3 protein: CASSLSGGAVEKLFF. The CDR3 coding sequence is TGTGCCAGCAGTCTCTCAGGGGGCGCGGTTGAAAAACTGTTTTTT.

The gene calls are TRBV7-9 and TRBJ2-5; D perhaps matches TRBD2 (6 bases). The CDR3 spans 12 residues. The germline gives CDR1 SEHNR, CDR2 FQNEAQ (reference sequence). Trimming left V 11 bases short and J 3 bases short, with 13 bases between. The CDR3 sequence: CAGGTGEETQYF. Written as DNA, the CDR3 is TGTGCCGGCGGGACTGGAGAAGAGACCCAGTACTTC.

The V and J genes are TRBV19 and TRBJ2-7; 11 bases align to TRBD1. The CDR3 loop spans 16 amino acids. V lost 5 bases, J lost 5 bases, and 11 bases stayed unmatched. Germline V gene sequence: CDR1 LNHDA, CDR2 SQIVND (reference sequence). The CDR3 spells CASSSSGTGGFHEQYF. CDR3 sequence (DNA): TGTGCCAGTAGTTCCTCCGGGACAGGGGGTTTCCACGAGCAGTACTTC.

The rearrangement uses TRBV9 and TRBJ2-7; 8 bases fit TRBD2. V was clipped by 4 bases and J by 2 bases; unmatched bases: 5. In germline, CDR1 is SGDLS, CDR2 YYNGEE. CDR3 size: 14 residues. Here the CDR3 reads CASSKASGPYEQYF. CDR3 nucleotide sequence: TGTGCCAGCAGCAAAGCTAGCGGGCCCTACGAGCAGTACTTC.

The chain couples TRBV4-1 to TRBJ2-1, with 7 positions matching TRBD2. The CDR3 covers 17 residues. The ends lost 0 bases at V and 6 bases at J; junction bases unmatched: 11. CDR1 is MGHRA, CDR2 YSYEKL, per germline. This chain's CDR3 is CASSQDRTRELFNEQFF. CDR3 DNA: TGCGCCAGCAGCCAAGATCGTACGCGGGAGCTTTTCAATGAGCAGTTCTTC.

In DNA form, the CDR3 reads TGTGCCAGCAGTTTAGGGGACGGCGGGATGGGGACCCAGTACTTC. Translated, it gives CASSLGDGGMGTQYF. This sequence joins TRBV28 and TRBJ2-5; D might be TRBD2 (6 bases). Germline CDR1 MDHEN, CDR2 SYDVKM. The CDR3 runs 15 residues. The V and J ends lost 2 bases and 7 bases respectively, with 17 bases between them.

The chain couples TRBV29-1 to TRBJ2-1; the match to TRBD2 covers 11 bases. V lost 4 bases, J lost 7 bases, and 6 bases stayed unmatched. The CDR3 runs 14 residues. In germline, CDR1 is SQVTM, CDR2 ANQGSEA. The CDR3 coding sequence is TGCAGCGTTGCCACTAGCGGGAGTTTAAATGAGCAGTTCTTC. This translates into CSVATSGSLNEQFF.

The CDR3, as DNA: TGTGCCAGTAGGCCCGAGAACAGGGGCTCCTACGAGCAGTACTTC. Translation gives CASRPENRGSYEQYF. The chain carries TRBV19 and TRBJ2-7; 7 positions agree with TRBD1. There are 15 residues in the CDR3. Germline CDR1 LNHDA, CDR2 SQIVND (reference sequence). Trimming removed 6 bases from V and 0 bases from J; junction bases left unmatched: 8.

The chain links TRBV7-9 to TRBJ1-2; 8 positions match TRBD1. The length of the CDR3 is 13 residues. Germline V gene lookup returns CDR1 SEHNR and CDR2 FQNEAQ (reference sequence). Trimming took 5 bases from V and 8 from J; bases not matched to a gene: 7. In nucleotides, the CDR3 is TGTGCCAGCAGCCCAAGCAGGGGGCAAGGCTACACCTTC. This gives the protein CASSPSRGQGYTF.

The chain has TRBV19 and TRBJ2-5; 9 nucleotides match TRBD1. Trimming took 5 bases from V and 9 from J; bases not matched to a gene: 7. Per germline, CDR1 LNHDA and CDR2 SQIVND (reference sequence). The length of the CDR3 is 13 residues. The CDR3 reads CASSFRQGGAQYF. The CDR3 DNA reads as TGTGCCAGTAGTTTCCGACAGGGGGGGGCCCAGTACTTC.

This rearrangement joins TRBV19 to TRBJ2-6; 9 positions agree with TRBD2. CDR1 is LNHDA, CDR2 SQIVND, per germline (reference sequence). Trimming took 5 bases from V and 2 from J; bases not matched to a gene: 10. The CDR3 loop spans 18 amino acids. The CDR3 region has the DNA TGTGCCAGTAGTTCAGTAGCGGGAGCCTACACTGGGGCCAACGTCCTGACTTTC. It codes for CASSSVAGAYTGANVLTF.

CDR3 nucleotides: TGTGCCAGCAGCCTCTCAGGGACAGGGAATAATTCACCCCTCCACTTT. Translated: CASSLSGTGNNSPLHF. The V and J genes are TRBV7-9 and TRBJ1-6; 9 bases line up with TRBD1. V was clipped by 5 bases and J by 5 bases; unmatched bases: 7. CDR3 length: 16 amino acids. Germline CDR1 and CDR2: SEHNR and FQNEAQ (reference sequence).

The V call is TRBV20-1, the J call TRBJ1-1; no definite D call. This CDR3 spans 12 amino acids. Per germline, CDR1 DFQATT and CDR2 SNEGSKA (reference sequence). Trimming pared 3 bases from V and 10 bases from J, leaving 15 bases between. CDR3 protein: CSASGSTLGAFF. CDR3 coding DNA: TGCAGTGCTAGTGGTTCCACTCTAGGAGCTTTCTTT.

This clone was counted only a few times. CDR3 loop: CASSLSYGTGNEQYF. CDR3 DNA: TGTGCCAGCAGTTTATCCTACGGGACTGGAAACGAGCAGTACTTC. The V gene is TRBV27, the J gene TRBJ2-7, with a tentative D call TRBD2 (6 bases). Trimming cost V 0 bases and J 5 bases, with 14 bases left between them. The germline gives CDR1 MNHEY, CDR2 SMNVEV (reference sequence). The CDR3 totals 15 residues.

This chain connects TRBV11-3 to TRBJ2-7, with 12 bases that match TRBD2. Germline lookup yields CDR1 SGHNT and CDR2 YENEEA. The CDR3 is 15 amino acids. V was pared by 5 bases and J by 5 bases, with 7 bases of the junction left unmatched. The CDR3 sequence is CASSGRGLAGHEQYF. In DNA, the CDR3 is TGTGCCAGCAGCGGAAGGGGACTAGCGGGCCACGAGCAGTACTTC.

The chain joins TRBV19 to TRBJ2-7, with 9 bases lining up with TRBD2. Germline values: CDR1 LNHDA, CDR2 SQIVND (reference sequence). Unmatched junction bases numbered 8, after V lost 3 bases and J lost 2 bases. CDR3 length: 16 amino acids. This CDR3 reads CASSMSWLAGPYEQYF. CDR3 nucleotide sequence: TGTGCCAGTAGTATGAGTTGGCTAGCGGGACCCTACGAGCAGTACTTC.

This clone has only one observation. The chain links TRBV11-3 to TRBJ1-6; tentatively, D is TRBD1 (6 bases). V lost 6 bases to trimming and J lost 4 bases, with 10 bases between them. There are 14 residues in the CDR3. Germline V gene data show CDR1 as SGHNT and CDR2 as YENEEA. CDR3 sequence (DNA): TGTGCCAGCAGATCGGACAGTTATAATTCACCCCTCCACTTT. It specifies CASRSDSYNSPLHF.

The chain has TRBV2 and TRBJ2-7, with 10 bases identical to TRBD2. CDR1 and CDR2 (germline): SNHLY, FYNNEI. This CDR3 is built from 15 residues. Germline trimming cut 6 bases from V and 4 bases from J; bases unmatched to any gene: 9. CDR3 protein: CASSVEAGGPYEQYF. The CDR3 DNA is TGTGCCAGCAGCGTCGAAGCGGGAGGGCCGTACGAGCAGTACTTC. The complete variable domain, with remaining parts taken from reference TRBV2 and TRBJ2-7, reads EPEVTQTPSHQVTQMGQEVILRCVPISNHLYFYWYRQILGQKVEFLVSFYNNEISEKSEIFDDQFSVERPDGSNFTLKIRSTKLEDSAMYFCASSVEAGGPYEQYFGPGTRLTVT.

CDR3 nucleotide sequence: TGTGCCAGCAGCTTGCAAGGGGCCGGCTATGGCTACACCTTC. Protein product: CASSLQGAGYGYTF. This chain links TRBV5-4 with TRBJ1-2, with a weak D call TRBD1 (5 bases). V lost 1 base and J 4 bases, leaving 11 bases between the germline ends. The CDR3 runs 14 residues. Germline CDR1 and CDR2: SGHNT and YYREEE (reference sequence).

On this clone itself: The same CDR3 arises from other DNA sequences in this sample as well. The chain employs TRBV11-2 and TRBJ2-3; 7 bases line up with TRBD2. V was clipped by 1 base and J by 4 bases; unmatched bases: 5. The germline CDR1 and CDR2 sequences are SGHAT and FQNNGV. The CDR3 spans 15 residues. The DNA of the CDR3 is TGTGCCAGCAGCTTAGGGGGGGGTGTGGCAGATACGCAGTATTTT. This codes for CASSLGGGVADTQYF.

The sample holds a few counts of this clone. The chain joins TRBV6-1 to TRBJ1-2, with no clear D. Germline values: CDR1 MNHNS, CDR2 SASEGT. This CDR3 is built from 15 residues. Trimming removed 0 bases at V and 0 bases at J, with 8 bases between. The CDR3 nucleotides read TGTGCCAGCAGTGAAGCGCCAGAAGCTAACTATGGCTACACCTTC. Its translation is CASSEAPEANYGYTF.

The chain combines TRBV6-6 with TRBJ2-5, with 9 positions matching TRBD1. The CDR3 loop spans 14 amino acids. Germline V gene data show CDR1 as MNHNY and CDR2 as SVGAGI (reference sequence). With V trimmed by 4 bases and J by 5 bases, 5 bases remained unmatched. CDR3 bases: TGTGCCAGCAGTTTACAGGGGGCGGAGGAGACCCAGTACTTC. The encoded protein is CASSLQGAEETQYF.

The J gene is TRBJ2-1, the V gene TRBV11-2; tentative D call: TRBD2 (6 bases). The CDR3 has 15 amino acids. In germline, CDR1 is SGHAT, CDR2 FQNNGV. V lost 0 bases to trimming and J lost 7 bases, with 13 bases between them. The CDR3: CASSLDGGTPNEQFF. For the CDR3, the DNA is TGTGCCAGCAGCTTAGATGGTGGGACTCCGAATGAGCAGTTCTTC.

A single count supports this clone. The chain couples TRBV9 to TRBJ2-3; 9 bases map to TRBD2. The CDR3 extends over 16 amino acids. Trimming at V came to 0 bases and at J to 2 bases, leaving 4 bases not matched to a gene. Germline V CDR1 and CDR2: SGDLS, YYNGEE. CDR3 sequence: CASSVGAGGPTDTQYF. In DNA form, the CDR3 reads TGTGCCAGCAGCGTAGGAGCGGGAGGTCCCACAGATACGCAGTATTTT.

The rearrangement links TRBV6-1 to TRBJ1-6; D remains unclear. The germline gives CDR1 MNHNS, CDR2 SASEGT. The CDR3 is 14 amino acids. V gave up 2 bases and J gave up 9 bases, with 11 bases separating them. The CDR3 DNA follows: TGTGCCAGCAGTGAAATGTCTTCAGGTTCACCCCTCCACTTT. Translating gives CASSEMSSGSPLHF.

This sequence joins TRBV9 and TRBJ2-2; 9 positions agree with TRBD2. This CDR3 is built from 15 residues. Trimming removed 4 bases from V and 6 bases from J; junction bases left unmatched: 7. In germline, CDR1 is SGDLS, CDR2 YYNGEE. CDR3 residues: CASSRASGAPGELFF. DNA for the CDR3: TGTGCCAGCAGCCGGGCTAGCGGGGCCCCCGGGGAGCTGTTTTTT.